Listed here are 30 T cell receptor beta chains from one sample, sequenced in a study of lymphopenia after photon versus proton radiotherapy. Here immunoSEQ multiplex PCR was the method, and the copy in TCRdb shows in-frame clones only, minus some. The table has about 55,000 clones, around 85% seen once; the top ten hold approximately 2%. Here the sequenced sample was peripheral blood, taken from a patient treated with proton-based radiotherapy. Receptors were obtained from a man in his 60s with pancreatic cancer.

This clone was seen a few times. This sequence joins TRBV2 and TRBJ2-7; D is uncertain. The CDR3 spans 16 residues. V lost 6 bases to trimming and J lost 0 bases, with 18 bases between them. CDR1 is SNHLY and CDR2 is FYNNEI in the germline V gene. This CDR3 is CASRPHRLVSSYEQYF. The CDR3 DNA reads TGTGCCAGCAGGCCCCACCGACTCGTCAGCTCCTACGAGCAGTACTTC.

V and J are TRBV13 and TRBJ1-1, with D possibly matching TRBD1 (5 bases). Germline V gene lookup returns CDR1 PRHDT and CDR2 FYEKMQ (reference sequence). Between the trimmed V and J ends, which lost 5 bases and 4 bases, there was a span of 20 bases. CDR3 size: 16 residues. The CDR3 spells CASSNRAVGGSTEAFF. The CDR3 coding sequence is TGTGCCAGCAGCAACCGCGCCGTGGGGGGGTCCACTGAAGCTTTCTTT.

The chain combines TRBV4-2 with TRBJ2-5; TRBD2 might be the D (5 bases). The better agreement between TRBJ2-7 and the DNA end casts doubt on the J call. The germline gives CDR1 LGHNA, CDR2 YNFKEQ. The CDR3 runs 13 residues. The CDR3 spells CASSHRGSYEQYF. CDR3 nucleotide sequence: TGTGCCAGCAGCCACCGGGGTAGCTACGAGCAGTACTTC.

The chain has TRBV7-2 and TRBJ2-5, with TRBD1 matching over 9 bases. V was pared by 0 bases and J by 5 bases, with 13 bases of the junction left unmatched. The length of the CDR3 is 18 residues. Germline-derived CDR1 and CDR2 are SGHTA and FQGNSA. The CDR3 coding sequence is TGTGCCAGCAGCTTAGCCCCGTACAGGGGGCGGGGGAGGGAGACCCAGTACTTC. This codes for CASSLAPYRGRGRETQYF.

The genes are TRBV19 and TRBJ1-1, with a possible D match to TRBD1 (5 bases). The CDR3 consists of 14 residues. The germline CDR1 and CDR2 sequences are LNHDA and SQIVND (reference sequence). Trimming pared 7 bases from V and 1 base from J, leaving 13 bases between. The CDR3 DNA reads as TGTGCCAGTACTCTGGGACTGACGAACACTGAAGCTTTCTTT. This sequence encodes CASTLGLTNTEAFF. The full variable domain, rest sourced from reference TRBV19 and TRBJ1-1, is DGGITQSPKYLFRKEGQNVTLSCEQNLNHDAMYWYRQDPGQGLRLIYYSQIVNDFQKGDIAEGYSVSREKKESFPLTVTSAQKNPTAFYLCASTLGLTNTEAFFGQGTRLTVV.

The rearrangement links TRBV19 to TRBJ2-7, with 8 bases identical to TRBD1. The V gene's germline CDR1 is LNHDA and CDR2 SQIVND (reference sequence). J lost 0 bases, V lost 5 bases, and 3 bases had no gene match. The CDR3 contains 14 residues. CDR3 DNA: TGTGCCAGTAGTGGGGGACAGGTCTCCTACGAGCAGTACTTC. Its translation: CASSGGQVSYEQYF.

The CDR3 protein is CATPHGLAEETQYF. In nucleotides, the CDR3 is TGTGCCACCCCCCATGGGCTAGCGGAAGAGACCCAGTACTTC. The V gene is TRBV2, the J gene TRBJ2-5; 7 bases line up with TRBD2. J gave up 3 bases and V 10 bases, and 11 bases lay outside the gene matches. The germline V gene encodes CDR1 SNHLY and CDR2 FYNNEI. This CDR3 contains 14 residues.

The chain uses TRBV28 and TRBJ2-1; D is undetermined. Trimming pared 2 bases from V and 0 bases from J, leaving 8 bases between. The length of the CDR3 is 15 residues. Germline CDR1 and CDR2: MDHEN and SYDVKM. CDR3 DNA sequence: TGTGCCAGCAGTTTAACGGTTAGCTCCTACAATGAGCAGTTCTTC. Its translation: CASSLTVSSYNEQFF.

This clone has just a few counts. The V gene is TRBV4-2, the J gene TRBJ2-5; unclear D gene. CDR3 length: 13 amino acids. The germline V and J ends were trimmed by 5 bases and 1 base, with 8 bases remaining between them. Germline CDR1 reads LGHNA; CDR2 reads YNFKEQ. The chain's CDR3 is CASSYSRQETQYF. The CDR3 DNA sequence: TGTGCCAGCAGCTACAGCCGCCAAGAGACCCAGTACTTC.

This chain links TRBV6-6 with TRBJ1-4; D perhaps matches TRBD1 (6 bases). Trimming cost V 8 bases and J 5 bases, with 15 bases left between them. CDR1 MNHNY and CDR2 SVGAGI come from the germline V gene (reference sequence). CDR3 length: 14 residues. CDR3 coding DNA: TGTGCCAGCGGGTCACAGGGATGGAATGAAAAACTGTTTTTT. Its protein is CASGSQGWNEKLFF.

The chain has TRBV11-3 and TRBJ1-4, with unresolved D. The CDR3 extends over 15 amino acids. With 3 bases removed from V and 7 bases from J, the gap between germline ends came to 15 bases. Germline V gene sequence: CDR1 SGHNT, CDR2 YENEEA. CDR3 residues: CASSFQFGSSEKLFF. CDR3 nucleotide sequence: TGTGCCAGCAGCTTTCAGTTCGGCTCTAGTGAAAAACTGTTTTTT.

By share of the sample, this clone is medium-sized (0.01 to 0.1%). The CDR3 region is CASSYSIAEGKLFF. The CDR3 DNA is TGTGCCAGCAGTTACTCGATCGCAGAAGGAAAACTGTTTTTT. This chain links TRBV6-5 with TRBJ1-4; D is unresolved. CDR3 length: 14 amino acids. V lost 0 bases, J lost 10 bases, and 12 bases lay in between. Germline-derived CDR1 and CDR2 are MNHEY and SVGAGI.

This chain connects TRBV6-5 to TRBJ2-5, with D possibly TRBD1 on 6 matching bases. This CDR3 region has 14 residues. With 7 bases removed from V and 7 bases from J, the gap between germline ends came to 19 bases. Germline CDR1 is MNHEY and CDR2 is SVGAGI. The CDR3 sequence: CASTATGSTTTQYF. CDR3 in DNA: TGTGCCAGCACCGCGACAGGAAGTACTACGACCCAGTACTTC.

The genes are TRBV2 and TRBJ1-1; no definite D call. Between the trimmed V and J ends, which lost 7 bases and 0 bases, there was a span of 12 bases. The V gene's germline CDR1 is SNHLY and CDR2 FYNNEI. The CDR3 consists of 14 residues. The CDR3 region is CASTLGSMNTEAFF. CDR3 nucleotide sequence: TGTGCCAGCACCCTGGGCAGCATGAACACTGAAGCTTTCTTT.

The CDR3 coding sequence is TGTGCCAGCAGTGAACAGGAGAGTTACAATGAGCAGTTCTTC. This sequence encodes CASSEQESYNEQFF. The chain combines TRBV2 with TRBJ2-1; no firm D call. Germline V CDR1 and CDR2: SNHLY, FYNNEI. V was cut by 2 bases and J by 4 bases, with 9 bases left in between. CDR3 length: 14 residues.

The V gene is TRBV18, the J gene TRBJ1-1; D gene uncertain. Germline CDR1 is KGHSH and CDR2 is LQKENI. Between the trimmed V and J ends, which lost 6 bases and 4 bases, there was a span of 15 bases. There are 14 residues in the CDR3. For the CDR3, the DNA is TGTGCCAGCTCTCCGGACCTAGGGAGCACTGAAGCTTTCTTT. Protein sequence: CASSPDLGSTEAFF.

This clone has more than one count but fewer than ten. The rearrangement uses TRBV28 and TRBJ1-5, with TRBD1 identical over 10 bases. This CDR3 has 15 amino acids. CDR1 and CDR2 from the germline V gene are MDHEN and SYDVKM. V lost 7 bases and J lost 5; bases outside the gene matches: 8. CDR3 DNA sequence: TGTGCCAGCACGACCGCCGGGACAGGGGATCAGCCCCAGCATTTT. Its translation: CASTTAGTGDQPQHF.

This clone has a handful of counts. This chain links TRBV6-1 with TRBJ1-5; TRBD1 agrees at 8 bases. The CDR3 length is 14 residues. Germline V gives CDR1 MNHNS, CDR2 SASEGT. V was pared by 7 bases and J by 2 bases, with 4 bases of the junction left unmatched. CDR3 DNA sequence: TGTGCCAGCACAGGACAGGGCGGCAATCAGCCCCAGCATTTT. Encoded protein: CASTGQGGNQPQHF.

This chain connects TRBV28 to TRBJ2-7; D is unresolved. The V gene lost 5 bases and the J gene lost 3 bases, with 5 bases spanning the gap. The CDR3 sequence is 11 residues long. The V gene's germline CDR1 is MDHEN and CDR2 SYDVKM. The CDR3: CASSQNYEQYF. The CDR3 DNA is TGTGCCAGCAGTCAGAACTACGAGCAGTACTTC.

V usage is TRBV4-1 and J usage is TRBJ1-2, with D perhaps TRBD1 (5 bases). V lost 1 base and J lost 7, with 13 bases in between. Germline CDR1 is MGHRA and CDR2 is YSYEKL. The CDR3 loop spans 14 amino acids. The CDR3: CASSQVEGRGGYTF. CDR3 sequence (DNA): TGCGCCAGCAGCCAAGTTGAGGGGCGCGGTGGCTACACCTTC.

The chain uses TRBV5-1 and TRBJ2-5, with a weak D call TRBD2 (5 bases). The CDR3 length is 16 residues. Germline V gene sequence: CDR1 SGHRS, CDR2 YFSETQ. The V end was cut by 1 base, the J end by 4 bases, with 17 bases between. The CDR3 loop reads CASSLPSGTSGETQYF. DNA for the CDR3: TGCGCCAGCAGCTTGCCGAGCGGAACCTCCGGAGAGACCCAGTACTTC.

The rearrangement uses TRBV4-2 and TRBJ1-5; 7 bases match TRBD1. V lost 5 bases to trimming and J lost 5 bases; unmatched junction nucleotides: 9. The CDR3 totals 15 residues. Per germline, CDR1 LGHNA and CDR2 YNFKEQ. CDR3 amino acids: CASSRTGQEDQPQHF. The CDR3 DNA is TGTGCCAGCAGCAGAACCGGACAGGAGGATCAGCCCCAGCATTTT.

The table lists this clone with a count of one. This sequence joins TRBV5-4 and TRBJ2-1, with D possibly called TRBD1 or TRBD2 (5 bases each). Germline V gives CDR1 SGHNT, CDR2 YYREEE (reference sequence). Between the trimmed V and J ends, which lost 4 bases and 3 bases, there was a span of 14 bases. The length of the CDR3 is 15 residues. The CDR3 sequence is CASSLGLAVYNEQFF. The DNA for the CDR3 is TGTGCCAGCAGCCTGGGGCTAGCAGTCTACAATGAGCAGTTCTTC.

The gene calls are TRBV19 and TRBJ1-5; maybe TRBD1 (5 bases). This CDR3 has 17 residues. Germline V gene lookup returns CDR1 LNHDA and CDR2 SQIVND (reference sequence). The germline V and J ends were trimmed by 3 bases and 1 base, with 16 bases remaining between them. As DNA, the CDR3 is TGTGCCAGTAGTATGTGGAGGGGACTGGGGAGCAATCAGCCCCAGCATTTT. Translated, it gives CASSMWRGLGSNQPQHF. The entire variable domain, with the rest obtained from reference TRBV19 and TRBJ1-5, is as follows: DGGITQSPKYLFRKEGQNVTLSCEQNLNHDAMYWYRQDPGQGLRLIYYSQIVNDFQKGDIAEGYSVSREKKESFPLTVTSAQKNPTAFYLCASSMWRGLGSNQPQHFGDGTRLSIL.

J is TRBJ1-1 and V is TRBV27; a weak D match, TRBD1 (6 bases). V lost 7 bases and J 6 bases, leaving 21 bases between the germline ends. Per the germline V gene, CDR1 is MNHEY and CDR2 is SMNVEV (reference sequence). The length of the CDR3 is 15 residues. CDR3 DNA sequence: TGTGCCAGCAATTCAATTGGGGGGCTAATCGCTGAAGCTTTCTTT. It codes for CASNSIGGLIAEAFF.

V gene TRBV5-4 combines with J gene TRBJ2-1; TRBD2 agrees at 13 bases. CDR3 length equals 15 residues. Germline CDR1 and CDR2: SGHNT and YYREEE (reference sequence). The V segment lost 4 bases and the J segment 10 bases; nucleotides outside the gene matches: 8. DNA of the CDR3: TGTGCCAGCAGCCGAACTAGCGGGAGGGCCGCAGAGCAGTTCTTC. This codes for CASSRTSGRAAEQFF.

The V gene is TRBV7-1, the J gene TRBJ2-6, with TRBD1 as a possible D gene (5 bases). TRBV7-1 is filed as an ORF, its function uncertain. Trimming took 5 bases from V and 5 from J, leaving 19 bases between them. CDR3 length: 17 residues. The CDR3 here is CASSGCRGQSRANVLTF. CDR3 nucleotides: TGTGCCAGCAGCGGCTGCCGAGGACAAAGTCGGGCCAACGTCCTGACTTTC.

The rearrangement links TRBV20-1 to TRBJ2-1; 8 bases line up with TRBD2. Germline V gene sequence: CDR1 DFQATT, CDR2 SNEGSKA (reference sequence). This CDR3 contains 11 residues. V lost 4 bases, J lost 10 bases, and 3 bases stayed unmatched. The chain's CDR3 is CSATTSVEQFF. In DNA, the CDR3 is TGCAGTGCTACGACTAGCGTAGAGCAGTTCTTC.

The rearrangement uses TRBV14 and TRBJ1-3; TRBD1 might be the D (6 bases). V dropped 1 base and J dropped 7 bases, with 11 bases sitting between them. The CDR3 is made up of 14 amino acids. Germline assignment: CDR1 SGHDN and CDR2 FVKESK. The CDR3 DNA reads as TGTGCCAGCAGCCAAGGCAGGGGAAGTAACACCATATATTTT. Translation: CASSQGRGSNTIYF.

The V gene is TRBV19, the J gene TRBJ2-1, with D unresolved. In germline, CDR1 is LNHDA, CDR2 SQIVND (reference sequence). Between the trimmed V and J ends, which lost 0 bases and 12 bases, there was a span of 12 bases. This CDR3 is built from 13 residues. Here the CDR3 DNA reads TGTGCCAGTAGTATAGAGTCTAGTTTCGCGCAGTTCTTC. Translated: CASSIESSFAQFF.